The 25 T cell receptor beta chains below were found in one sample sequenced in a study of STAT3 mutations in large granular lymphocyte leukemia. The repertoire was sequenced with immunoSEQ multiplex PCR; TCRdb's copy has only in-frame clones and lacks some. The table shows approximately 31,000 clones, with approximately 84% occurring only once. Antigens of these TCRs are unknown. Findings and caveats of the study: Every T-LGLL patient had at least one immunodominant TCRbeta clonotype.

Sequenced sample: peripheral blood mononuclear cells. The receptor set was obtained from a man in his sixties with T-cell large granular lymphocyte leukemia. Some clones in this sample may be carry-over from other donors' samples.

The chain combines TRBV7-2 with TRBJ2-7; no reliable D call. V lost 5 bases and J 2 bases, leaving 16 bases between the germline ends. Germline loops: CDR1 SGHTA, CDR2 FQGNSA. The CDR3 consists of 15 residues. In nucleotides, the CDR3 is TGTGCCAGCAGCCCAAGCCGGGCCCTAACCTACGAGCAGTACTTC. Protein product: CASSPSRALTYEQYF.

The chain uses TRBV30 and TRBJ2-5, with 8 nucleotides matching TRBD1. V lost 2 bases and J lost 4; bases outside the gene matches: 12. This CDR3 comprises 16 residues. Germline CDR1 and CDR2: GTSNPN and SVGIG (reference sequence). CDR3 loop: CAWSNDRTGMGETQYF. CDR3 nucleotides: TGTGCCTGGAGTAACGATAGGACAGGGATGGGAGAGACCCAGTACTTC.

The DNA of the CDR3 is TGTGCCTGGAGTCGTAACACAGGGGCTGGAAACACCATATATTTT. Its translation: CAWSRNTGAGNTIYF. This chain connects TRBV30 to TRBJ1-3, with 7 bases lining up with TRBD1. This CDR3 comprises 15 residues. The junction had 6 bases not matched to a gene; V was cut back by 2 bases and J by 2 bases. Germline V gives CDR1 GTSNPN, CDR2 SVGIG (reference sequence).

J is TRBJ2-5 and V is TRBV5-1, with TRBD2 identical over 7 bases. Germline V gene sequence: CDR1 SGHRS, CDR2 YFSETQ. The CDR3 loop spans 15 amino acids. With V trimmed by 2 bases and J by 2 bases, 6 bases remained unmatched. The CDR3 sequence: CASSFLAGLQETQYF. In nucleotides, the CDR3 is TGCGCCAGCAGCTTCTTAGCGGGCCTTCAAGAGACCCAGTACTTC. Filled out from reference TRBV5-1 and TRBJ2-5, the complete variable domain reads KAGVTQTPRYLIKTRGQQVTLSCSPISGHRSVSWYQQTPGQGLQFLFEYFSETQRNKGNFPGRFSGRQFSNSRSEMNVSTLELGDSALYLCASSFLAGLQETQYFGPGTRLLVL.

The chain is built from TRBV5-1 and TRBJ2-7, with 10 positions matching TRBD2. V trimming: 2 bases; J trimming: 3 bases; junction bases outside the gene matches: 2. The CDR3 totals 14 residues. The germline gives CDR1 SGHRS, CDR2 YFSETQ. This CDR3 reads CASSFGLAVYEQYF. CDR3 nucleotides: TGCGCCAGCAGCTTTGGACTAGCGGTCTACGAGCAGTACTTC.

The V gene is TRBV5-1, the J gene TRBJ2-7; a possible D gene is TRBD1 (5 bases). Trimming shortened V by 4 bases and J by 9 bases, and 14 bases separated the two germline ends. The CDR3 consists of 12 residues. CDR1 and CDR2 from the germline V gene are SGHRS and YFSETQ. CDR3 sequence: CASSITTGLQYF. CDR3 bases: TGCGCCAGCAGCATAACAACAGGTTTGCAGTACTTC.

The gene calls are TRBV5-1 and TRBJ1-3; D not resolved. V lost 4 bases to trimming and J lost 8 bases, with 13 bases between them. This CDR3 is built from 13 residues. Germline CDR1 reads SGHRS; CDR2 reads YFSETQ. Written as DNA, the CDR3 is TGCGCCAGCAGCGAACAGCCCATAGACACCATATATTTT. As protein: CASSEQPIDTIYF.

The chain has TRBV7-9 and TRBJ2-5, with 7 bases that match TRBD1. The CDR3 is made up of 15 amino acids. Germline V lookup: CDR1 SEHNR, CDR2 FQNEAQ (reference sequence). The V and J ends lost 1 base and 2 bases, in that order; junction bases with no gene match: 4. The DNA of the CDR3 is TGTGCCAGCAGCTTAGAAGGGGGCGGGCAAGAGACCCAGTACTTC. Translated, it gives CASSLEGGGQETQYF.

Written as DNA, the CDR3 is TGCGCCAGCAGCTTGTTACAGGGGAACACCGGGGAGCTGTTTTTT. Translating it yields CASSLLQGNTGELFF. The J gene is TRBJ2-2, the V gene TRBV5-1, with a possible D match to TRBD1 (6 bases). Germline V gene sequence: CDR1 SGHRS, CDR2 YFSETQ. This CDR3 contains 15 residues. Trimming took off 1 base at V and 1 base at J, with 8 bases between the two ends.

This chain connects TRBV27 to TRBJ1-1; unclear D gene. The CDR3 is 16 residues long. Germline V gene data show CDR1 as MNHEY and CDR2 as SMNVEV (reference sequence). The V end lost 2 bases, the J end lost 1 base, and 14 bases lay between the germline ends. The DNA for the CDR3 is TGTGCCAGCAGTTTAGGCTACCTCAAGAAGAACACTGAAGCTTTCTTT. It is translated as CASSLGYLKKNTEAFF.

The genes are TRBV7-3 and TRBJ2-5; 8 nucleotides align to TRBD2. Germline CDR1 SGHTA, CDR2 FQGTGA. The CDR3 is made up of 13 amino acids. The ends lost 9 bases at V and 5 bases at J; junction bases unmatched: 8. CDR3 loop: CASTRGLGETQYF. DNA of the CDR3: TGTGCCAGTACGCGGGGACTAGGGGAGACCCAGTACTTC.

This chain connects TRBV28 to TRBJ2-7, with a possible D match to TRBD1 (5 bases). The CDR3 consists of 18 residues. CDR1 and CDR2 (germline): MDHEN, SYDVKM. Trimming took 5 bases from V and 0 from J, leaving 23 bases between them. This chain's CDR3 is CASSPPLLPRANSYEQYF. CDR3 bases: TGTGCCAGCAGTCCCCCTCTTTTGCCCAGGGCGAACTCCTACGAGCAGTACTTC.

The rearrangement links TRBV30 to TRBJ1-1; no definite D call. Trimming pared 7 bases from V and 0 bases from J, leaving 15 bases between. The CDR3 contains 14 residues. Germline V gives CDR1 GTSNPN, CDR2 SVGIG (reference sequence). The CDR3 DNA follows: TGTGCCTCAGGACGTAGAAGGATGAACACTGAAGCTTTCTTT. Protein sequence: CASGRRRMNTEAFF.

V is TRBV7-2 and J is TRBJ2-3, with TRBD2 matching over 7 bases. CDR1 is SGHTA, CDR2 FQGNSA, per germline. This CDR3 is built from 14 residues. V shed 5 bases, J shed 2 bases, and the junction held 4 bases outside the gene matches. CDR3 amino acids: CASSGGTITDTQYF. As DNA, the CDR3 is TGTGCCAGCAGCGGAGGGACTATCACAGATACGCAGTATTTT. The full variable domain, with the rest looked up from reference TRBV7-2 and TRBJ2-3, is GAGVSQSPSNKVTEKGKDVELRCDPISGHTALYWYRQSLGQGLEFLIYFQGNSAPDKSGLPSDRFSAERTGGSVSTLTIQRTQQEDSAVYLCASSGGTITDTQYFGPGTRLTVL.

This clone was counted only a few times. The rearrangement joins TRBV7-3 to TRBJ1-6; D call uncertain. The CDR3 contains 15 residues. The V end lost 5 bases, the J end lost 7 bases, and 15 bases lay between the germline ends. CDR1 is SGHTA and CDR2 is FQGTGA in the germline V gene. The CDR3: CASSRFRVPNSPLHF. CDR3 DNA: TGTGCCAGCAGCCGTTTCCGGGTCCCGAATTCACCCCTCCACTTT. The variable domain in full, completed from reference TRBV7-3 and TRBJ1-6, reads GAGVSQTPSNKVTEKGKYVELRCDPISGHTALYWYRQSLGQGPEFLIYFQGTGAADDSGLPNDRFFAVRPEGSVSTLKIQRTERGDSAVYLCASSRFRVPNSPLHFGNGTRLTVT.

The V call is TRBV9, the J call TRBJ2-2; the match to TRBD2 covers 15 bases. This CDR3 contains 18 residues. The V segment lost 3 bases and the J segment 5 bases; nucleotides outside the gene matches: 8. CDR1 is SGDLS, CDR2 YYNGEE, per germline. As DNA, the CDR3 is TGTGCCAGCAGCGCCCCTGGACTAGCGGGAGGGGGGACCGGGGAGCTGTTTTTT. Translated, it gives CASSAPGLAGGGTGELFF. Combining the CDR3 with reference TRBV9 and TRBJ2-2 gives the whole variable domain DSGVTQTPKHLITATGQRVTLRCSPRSGDLSVYWYQQSLDQGLQFLIQYYNGEERAKGNILERFSAQQFPDLHSELNLSSLELGDSALYFCASSAPGLAGGGTGELFFGEGSRLTVL.

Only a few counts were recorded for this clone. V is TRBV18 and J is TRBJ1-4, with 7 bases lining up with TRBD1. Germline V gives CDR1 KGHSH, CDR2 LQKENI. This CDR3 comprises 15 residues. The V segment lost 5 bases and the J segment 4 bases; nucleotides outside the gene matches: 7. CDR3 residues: CASSTGTADNEKLFF. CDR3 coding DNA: TGTGCCAGCTCAACTGGGACAGCCGATAATGAAAAACTGTTTTTT.

CDR3 amino acids: CASSLSLGETQYF. CDR3 DNA: TGTGCCAGCAGCTTAAGCCTTGGGGAGACCCAGTACTTC. The chain employs TRBV7-2 and TRBJ2-5; D not resolved. Trimming pared 2 bases from V and 5 bases from J, leaving 9 bases between. This CDR3 has 13 amino acids. Per the germline V gene, CDR1 is SGHTA and CDR2 is FQGNSA.

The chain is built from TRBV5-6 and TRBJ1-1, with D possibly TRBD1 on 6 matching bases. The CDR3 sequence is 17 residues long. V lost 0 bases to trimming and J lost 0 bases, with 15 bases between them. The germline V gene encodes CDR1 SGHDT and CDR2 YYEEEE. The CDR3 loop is CASSLVSGGQLNTEAFF. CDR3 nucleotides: TGTGCCAGCAGCTTGGTCTCGGGGGGGCAACTGAACACTGAAGCTTTCTTT.

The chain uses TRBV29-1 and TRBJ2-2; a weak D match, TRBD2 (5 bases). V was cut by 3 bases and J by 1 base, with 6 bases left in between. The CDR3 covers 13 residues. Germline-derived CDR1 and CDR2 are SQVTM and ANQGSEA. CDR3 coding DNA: TGCAGCGTTGACAGCGGGAACACCGGGGAGCTGTTTTTT. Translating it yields CSVDSGNTGELFF.

The CDR3 nucleotides read TGTGCCTGGAGTCCTAAAAGGAACACTGAAGCTTTCTTT. It is translated as CAWSPKRNTEAFF. The chain employs TRBV30 and TRBJ1-1; D call uncertain. V lost 2 bases and J lost 1, with 8 bases in between. This CDR3 comprises 13 residues. CDR1 is GTSNPN and CDR2 is SVGIG in the germline V gene (reference sequence). Looking up the rest from reference TRBV30 and TRBJ1-1 gives the full variable domain: SQTIHQWPATLVQPVGSPLSLECTVEGTSNPNLYWYRQAAGRGLQLLFYSVGIGQISSEVPQNLSASRPQDRQFILSSKKLLLSDSGFYLCAWSPKRNTEAFFGQGTRLTVV.

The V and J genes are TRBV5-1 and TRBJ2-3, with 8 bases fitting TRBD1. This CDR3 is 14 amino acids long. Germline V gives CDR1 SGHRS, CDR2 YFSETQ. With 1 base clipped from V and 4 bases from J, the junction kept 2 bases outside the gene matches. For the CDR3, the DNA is TGCGCCAGCAGCTTGCAGGGGGCCGCAGATACGCAGTATTTT. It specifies CASSLQGAADTQYF.

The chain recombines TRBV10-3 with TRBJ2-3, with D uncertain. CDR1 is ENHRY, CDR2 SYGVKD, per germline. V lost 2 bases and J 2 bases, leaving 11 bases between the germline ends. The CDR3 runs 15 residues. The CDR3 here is CAISEGLRDTDTQYF. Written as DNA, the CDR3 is TGTGCCATCAGTGAGGGTCTTAGGGACACAGATACGCAGTATTTT.

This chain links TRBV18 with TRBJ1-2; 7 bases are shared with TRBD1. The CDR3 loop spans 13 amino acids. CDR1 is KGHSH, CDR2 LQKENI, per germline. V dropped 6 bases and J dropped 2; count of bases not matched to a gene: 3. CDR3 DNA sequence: TGTGCCAGCTCGTCAGGGGGAAACTATGGCTACACCTTC. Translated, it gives CASSSGGNYGYTF.

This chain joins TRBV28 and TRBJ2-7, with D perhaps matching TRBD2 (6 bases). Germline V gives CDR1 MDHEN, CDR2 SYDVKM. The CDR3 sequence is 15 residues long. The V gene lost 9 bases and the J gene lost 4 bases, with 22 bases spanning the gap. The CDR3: CASTRRASESYEQYF. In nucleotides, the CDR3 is TGTGCCAGTACCCGGCGGGCTAGCGAGAGTTACGAGCAGTACTTC.